The 3 T cell receptor beta chains presented below share a single source sample, sequenced in a study of tumor-infiltrating lymphocytes in primary liver carcinoma. Production of TCR beta cDNA used 400 to 600 ng total RNA together with a constant-region primer. Sequencing libraries for TCR beta derived from three nested multiplex PCR rounds that used slightly modified ARM-PCR. TRBV1-TRBV30 forward primers and a C-beta reverse primer were used in the first two PCR rounds, which each ran for approximately 10 cycles. TCRdb re-called the multiplex PCR reads with MiXCR, one entry per CDR3 protein. The data hold about 320,000 distinct CDR3 sequences, with roughly 60% observed a single time. Researchers drew blood RNA from unsorted whole blood and extracted germline DNA as well. Sequencing was done on a sample of peripheral blood. The receptors here all came from a man between 35 and 55 years old with primary liver carcinoma and hepatitis B virus infection.

There are many counts of this clonotype. The V and J genes are TRBV30 and TRBJ2-7; either TRBD1 or TRBD2 may fit D (5 bases each). The CDR3 spans 11 residues. Trimming removed 3 bases at V and 5 bases at J, with 8 bases between. Germline V gene data show CDR1 as GTSNPN and CDR2 as SVGIG (reference sequence). The CDR3 region is CAWSRGHEQYF. CDR3 nucleotide sequence: TGTGCCTGGAGCCGGGGCCACGAGCAGTACTTC.

This clonotype was picked up many times. The rearrangement uses TRBV11-3 and TRBJ2-1, with 9 bases matching TRBD1. CDR1 and CDR2 from the germline V gene are SGHNT and YENEEA. CDR3 length: 16 amino acids. J gave up 4 bases and V 1 base, and 5 bases lay outside the gene matches. The CDR3 region has the DNA TGTGCCAGCAGCTTAGGGGGAGGACAGGGGTACAATGAGCAGTTCTTC. It codes for CASSLGGGQGYNEQFF.

As concerns this clonotype: This may be a read error: a much more frequent sequence differs by one nucleotide. The genes are TRBV6-1 and TRBJ2-5; D may correspond to TRBD1 or TRBD2 (5 bases each). V lost 5 bases and J 6 bases, leaving 16 bases between the germline ends. Germline V CDR1 and CDR2: MNHNS, SASEGT. The CDR3 has 14 amino acids. CDR3 amino acids: CASSHPRDVKTQYF. CDR3 DNA: TGTGCCAGCAGTCACCCCCGGGACGTGAAGACCCAGTACTTC.